This T cell receptor beta chain was sequenced for a study of molecular identifiers for immune sequencing clone quantification. As for the study in general: In replicates, RNA from around 18,000 or 91,000 naive CD8 cells was divided five ways and four parts were sequenced.

Generation of bulk TCR libraries relied on previously described methods and listed TCR primers. MiXCR, applied by TCRdb to the PCR reads, yields one record per CDR3 protein. Of about 640,000 distinct CDR3 sequences listed, around 20% were seen once; the top ten hold 0.75% to 0.95%. J gave up 2 bases and V 7 bases, and 8 bases lay outside the gene matches. Germline V lookup: CDR1 MNHEY, CDR2 SMNVEV (reference sequence). The CDR3 has 16 amino acids. This clonotype came up a few times. This sequence joins TRBV27 and TRBJ2-3; 11 bases line up with TRBD2. This TCR was recovered from a human donor in good health. Some libraries in this study had Jurkat cell RNA spiked in. Sample: naive CD8+ T cells from blood, with Jurkat cell RNA spiked in. The subset was: FACS-sorted CD8+CD4-CCR7+CD45RA+ naive T cells. CDR3 loop: CASIPTSGGYTDTQYF. Here the CDR3 DNA reads TGTGCCAGCATACCAACTAGCGGGGGCTACACAGATACGCAGTATTTT.